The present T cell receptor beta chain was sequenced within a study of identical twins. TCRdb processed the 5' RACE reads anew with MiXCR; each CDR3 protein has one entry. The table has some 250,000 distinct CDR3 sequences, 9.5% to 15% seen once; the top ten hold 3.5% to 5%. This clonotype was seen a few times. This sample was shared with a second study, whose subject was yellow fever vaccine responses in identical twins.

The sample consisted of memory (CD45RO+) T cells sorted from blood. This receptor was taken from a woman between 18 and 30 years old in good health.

Here the CDR3 reads CSASGQVYNQPQHF. In DNA, the CDR3 is TGCAGTGCTTCCGGACAGGTGTACAATCAGCCCCAGCATTTT. V is TRBV20-1 and J is TRBJ1-5; the match to TRBD1 covers 7 bases. The CDR3 covers 14 residues. The trim removed 5 bases at V and 3 bases at J, leaving 7 bases unmatched. The germline V gene encodes CDR1 DFQATT and CDR2 SNEGSKA (reference sequence).